This section outlines one T cell receptor (beta chain) sequence together with its context. RNA totalling roughly 0.45 to 1 ug underwent reverse transcription with random hexamers. In TCRdb, the immunoSEQ multiplex PCR reads were re-called with MiXCR into one record per CDR3 protein. The repertoire holds 100,000 to 150,000 distinct CDR3 sequences, with approximately 93% as singletons. The sample originates from a study of CD8 T cells in Susac syndrome. CDR1 is SQVTM and CDR2 is ANQGSEA in the germline V gene. The length of the CDR3 is 17 residues. V shed 0 bases, J shed 7 bases, and the junction held 12 bases outside the gene matches.

Sample: CD8+ T cells from PBMCs. The sequence came from a human donor with multiple sclerosis. The chain has TRBV29-1 and TRBJ2-1, with 10 bases fitting TRBD2. The CDR3 bases are TGCAGCGTTGAAGATTGGGAGCGGGAGGGAGTCGGGAATGAGCAGTTCTTC. This encodes CSVEDWEREGVGNEQFF.